This entry concerns a single T cell receptor (beta chain). Its antigen is unidentified. The sample belongs to a study of blood T cells in healthy people across ages. CDR1 is MNHNS and CDR2 is SASEGT in the germline V gene. The CDR3 covers 16 residues. Trimming stripped 3 bases from V and 1 base from J, with 15 bases between. Individuals who donated were healthy Caucasians from Russia aged roughly 6 to 100. Study results and limitations: Researchers judged that diversity estimates from one million T cells fell short of true values. Researchers said unsorted PBMCs prevented a conclusive naive versus antigen-experienced comparison.

A J-beta primer mix and a sample-barcoded 5' primer were used in a second PCR of roughly 6 to 11 cycles. TCRdb called the 5' RACE reads again in MiXCR, with one record for every CDR3 protein. Here the sample spans 350,000 to 450,000 distinct CDR3 sequences, about half being singletons. The chain recombines TRBV6-1 with TRBJ2-5; D is perhaps TRBD1 (6 bases). Source material: blood. The sequence was collected from a man between 60 and 75 years old in good health. In DNA form, the CDR3 reads TGTGCCAGCAGTGACAAGCGAACAGGGTCCCAAGAGACCCAGTACTTC. It specifies CASSDKRTGSQETQYF.